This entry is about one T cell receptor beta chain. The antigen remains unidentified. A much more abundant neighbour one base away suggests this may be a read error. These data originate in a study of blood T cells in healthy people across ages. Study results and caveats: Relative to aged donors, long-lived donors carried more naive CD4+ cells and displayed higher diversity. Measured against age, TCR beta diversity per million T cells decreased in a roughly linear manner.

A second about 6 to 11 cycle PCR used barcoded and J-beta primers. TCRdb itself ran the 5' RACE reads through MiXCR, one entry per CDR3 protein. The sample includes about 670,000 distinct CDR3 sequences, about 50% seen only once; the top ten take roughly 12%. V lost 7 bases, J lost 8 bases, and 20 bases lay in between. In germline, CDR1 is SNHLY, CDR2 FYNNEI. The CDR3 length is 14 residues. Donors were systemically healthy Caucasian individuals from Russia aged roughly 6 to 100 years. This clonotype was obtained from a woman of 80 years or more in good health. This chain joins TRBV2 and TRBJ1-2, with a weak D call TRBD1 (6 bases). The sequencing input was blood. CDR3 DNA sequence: TGTGCCAGCACACTAAGAGGTGGACAGTGGGGCTACACCTTC. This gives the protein CASTLRGGQWGYTF.